These T cell receptor beta chains were read from a single sample in a study of blood T cell repertoires in COVID-19. TCRdb's table, derived via immunoSEQ multiplex PCR, lists solely in-frame clones and lacks some. Seen here are more than 150,000 clones, about four fifths observed once, and the top ten hold under 7.5%. Material for sequencing was peripheral blood. These receptors all stem from a woman in her 40s with acute or convalescent COVID-19. Both conserved end residues are trimmed from each CDR3. Fields, in order: J gene, V gene, CDR3 protein.

j_gene: TRBJ2-5; v_gene: TRBV7-3; CDR3aa: ASSPRLAPQETQY
j_gene: TRBJ2-7; v_gene: TRBV7-2; CDR3aa: ASSFVGGAGEQY
j_gene: TRBJ2-6; v_gene: TRBV2; CDR3aa: ASSPEAGANVLT
j_gene: TRBJ1-2; v_gene: TRBV5-1; CDR3aa: ASSLAGGDYGYT
j_gene: TRBJ1-1; v_gene: TRBV3-1/TRBV3-2; CDR3aa: ASSQATGARTEAF
j_gene: TRBJ1-2; v_gene: TRBV6-5; CDR3aa: ASSYRAGDYYT
j_gene: TRBJ1-4; v_gene: TRBV18; CDR3aa: ASSRGGTNEKLF
j_gene: TRBJ1-2; v_gene: TRBV6-5; CDR3aa: ASRYDRGYGYT
j_gene: TRBJ1-1; v_gene: TRBV7-8; CDR3aa: ASSLDREFEAF
j_gene: TRBJ2-2; v_gene: TRBV11-3; CDR3aa: ASSPSGTNTGELF
j_gene: TRBJ2-3; v_gene: TRBV5-1; CDR3aa: ASTLQGTDTQY
j_gene: TRBJ2-5; v_gene: TRBV5-1; CDR3aa: ASSTRLAGAIETQY
j_gene: TRBJ1-1; v_gene: TRBV4-2; CDR3aa: ASSQDRQGWVTEAF
j_gene: TRBJ1-6; v_gene: TRBV19; CDR3aa: ASRTVFGGDSPLH
j_gene: TRBJ2-4; v_gene: TRBV19; CDR3aa: ASSQGEVGKNIQY
j_gene: TRBJ2-1; v_gene: TRBV19; CDR3aa: ASSIIRSYNEQF
j_gene: TRBJ2-7; v_gene: TRBV5-1; CDR3aa: ASSSGTTSYEQY
j_gene: TRBJ2-1; v_gene: TRBV28; CDR3aa: ASSWGLGPSGHNEQF
j_gene: TRBJ2-1; v_gene: TRBV2; CDR3aa: ASSGDRAAYNEQF
j_gene: TRBJ2-7; v_gene: TRBV30; CDR3aa: AWRGSGSYEQY
j_gene: TRBJ1-5; v_gene: TRBV19; CDR3aa: ASKDRGLGANQPQH
j_gene: TRBJ2-7; v_gene: TRBV19; CDR3aa: ASSPQFTSYEQY
j_gene: TRBJ1-4; v_gene: TRBV18; CDR3aa: ASSATGRLF
j_gene: TRBJ1-2; v_gene: TRBV3-1/TRBV3-2; CDR3aa: ASSQGANDYYGYT
j_gene: TRBJ1-1; v_gene: TRBV2; CDR3aa: ASMTGTEAF
j_gene: TRBJ1-6; v_gene: TRBV5-1; CDR3aa: ASSLVVSSYNSPLH
j_gene: TRBJ1-2; v_gene: TRBV28; CDR3aa: ASRLGQGVYGYT
j_gene: TRBJ2-3; v_gene: TRBV20-1; CDR3aa: SASLQRGINTDTQY
j_gene: TRBJ2-5; v_gene: TRBV28; CDR3aa: ASSQRTGRETQY
j_gene: TRBJ1-2; v_gene: TRBV4-2; CDR3aa: ASSQDLQTYGYT
j_gene: TRBJ2-7; v_gene: TRBV4-2; CDR3aa: ASSQDPGQGFNEQY